This TCR beta chain originates from a study of early T cells in non-severe SARS-CoV-2 infection. The wider study: Investigators sequenced bulk RNA drawn from unsorted whole blood, and chains remained unpaired.

The protocol attached unique molecular identifiers to individual cDNA molecules. TCRdb itself ran the 5' RACE reads through MiXCR, one entry per CDR3 protein. The table lists around 29,000 distinct CDR3 sequences, less than 6.5% of them singletons. V was cut by 7 bases and J by 3 bases, with 13 bases left in between. This CDR3 has 13 residues. Looked up from germline, CDR1 is MNHEY and CDR2 is SMNVEV (reference sequence). The specimen was whole blood. The chain joins TRBV27 to TRBJ2-7; no firm D call. The receptor's source is an adult who was a healthcare worker with PCR-confirmed SARS-CoV-2 infection or an uninfected control (not recorded which). Here the CDR3 DNA reads TGTGCCAGCAAACCGAACACGTTCTACGAGCAGTACTTC. Amino acids: CASKPNTFYEQYF.